This TCR beta chain was identified during a study of tumour-infiltrating T cells in Burkitt lymphoma. Study as a whole: Repertoire clonality predicted overall and progression-free survival.

Repertoires were generated with immunoSEQ multiplex PCR, while TCRdb's copy carries only in-frame clones and drops some. The repertoire consists of some 5,500 clones, with 9.5% to 10% occurring once and the leading ten covering about 2.2%. The CDR3 has 14 residues. Germline assignment: CDR1 SQVTM and CDR2 ANQGSEA. Trimming removed 1 base from V and 3 bases from J, with 11 bases in between. The specimen sequenced was tumor tissue. This clonotype was obtained from a human donor with diffuse large B-cell lymphoma. This chain joins TRBV29-1 and TRBJ2-3, with D unclear. The CDR3 nucleotides are TGCAGCGTTGAAGGAGACCGCCTGACAGATACGCAGTATTTT. It is translated as CSVEGDRLTDTQYF.